These 9 T cell receptor beta chains originate from one sample sequenced in a study of cytomegalovirus exposure and HLA in healthy donors. Produced via immunoSEQ multiplex PCR; TCRdb's table is partial and in-frame only. The repertoire holds about 160,000 clones, with around 85% as singletons. Sequenced material: PBMCs. These receptors all come from a woman in her 30s in good health and CMV-seronegative.

The chain joins TRBV4-1 to TRBJ2-2; D may be TRBD1 (5 bases). This CDR3 region has 15 residues. Germline V lookup: CDR1 MGHRA, CDR2 YSYEKL. Trimming took off 4 bases at V and 7 bases at J, with 16 bases between the two ends. Here the CDR3 DNA reads TGCGCCAGCAGCCCGCACTCCCAGGGTTTCGGGGAGCTGTTTTTT. It yields the protein CASSPHSQGFGELFF.

The CDR3 coding sequence is TGTGCCAGTAGTCCTTTTGCGGGGAGTTCCTACGAGCAGTACTTC. Translation gives CASSPFAGSSYEQYF. This chain connects TRBV19 to TRBJ2-7; weak D call: TRBD2 (6 bases). This CDR3 has 15 residues. Germline assignment: CDR1 LNHDA and CDR2 SQIVND (reference sequence). The V end lost 5 bases, the J end lost 1 base, and 15 bases lay between the germline ends.

This chain connects TRBV29-1 to TRBJ1-1; D call uncertain. In germline, CDR1 is SQVTM, CDR2 ANQGSEA. The CDR3 has 14 amino acids. V was cut by 0 bases and J by 4 bases, with 12 bases left in between. The CDR3 protein is CSVEEAVRGTEAFF. The CDR3 DNA reads as TGCAGCGTTGAAGAAGCAGTTCGAGGCACTGAAGCTTTCTTT. Drawing the rest from reference TRBV29-1 and TRBJ1-1, the complete variable domain is SAVISQKPSRDICQRGTSLTIQCQVDSQVTMMFWYRQQPGQSLTLIATANQGSEATYESGFVIDKFPISRPNLTFSTLTVSNMSPEDSSIYLCSVEEAVRGTEAFFGQGTRLTVV.

V is TRBV7-9 and J is TRBJ1-2; possibly TRBD1 for D (5 bases). The germline V gene encodes CDR1 SEHNR and CDR2 FQNEAQ (reference sequence). Trimming took 3 bases from V and 3 from J, leaving 14 bases between them. The CDR3 is 15 residues long. For the CDR3, the DNA is TGTGCCAGCAGCTTTCGTGACAGCGGGTACTATGGCTACACCTTC. Protein: CASSFRDSGYYGYTF.

This chain joins TRBV5-1 and TRBJ2-2, with a tentative D call TRBD1 (5 bases). Trimming stripped 5 bases from V and 7 bases from J, with 12 bases between. Germline CDR1 SGHRS, CDR2 YFSETQ. The CDR3 has 13 residues. CDR3 in amino acids: CASRGSRDGELFF. The CDR3 DNA reads as TGCGCCAGCAGAGGTAGCAGGGACGGGGAGCTGTTTTTT.

This chain connects TRBV7-3 to TRBJ2-3; a possible D gene is TRBD2 (6 bases). Germline CDR1 SGHTA, CDR2 FQGTGA. V lost 3 bases and J lost 7, with 14 bases in between. The CDR3 is made up of 14 amino acids. The CDR3 reads CASSFFGGINTQYF. DNA of the CDR3: TGTGCCAGCAGCTTCTTTGGGGGGATAAATACGCAGTATTTT. Full variable domain (missing parts from reference TRBV7-3 and TRBJ2-3): GAGVSQTPSNKVTEKGKYVELRCDPISGHTALYWYRQSLGQGPEFLIYFQGTGAADDSGLPNDRFFAVRPEGSVSTLKIQRTERGDSAVYLCASSFFGGINTQYFGPGTRLTVL.

The CDR3 region is CASSYGESSYNEQFF. CDR3 nucleotides: TGTGCCAGCAGTTACGGGGAAAGCTCCTACAATGAGCAGTTCTTC. The rearrangement uses TRBV6-6 and TRBJ2-1, with D unresolved. V was shortened by 2 bases and J by 0 bases, with 8 bases between the two germline ends. Germline values: CDR1 MNHNY, CDR2 SVGAGI (reference sequence). The CDR3 has 15 amino acids.

This chain connects TRBV6-6 to TRBJ1-2, with D possibly TRBD1 on 5 matching bases. CDR1 MNHNY and CDR2 SVGAGI come from the germline V gene (reference sequence). V gave up 6 bases and J gave up 3 bases, with 11 bases separating them. The CDR3 extends over 13 amino acids. DNA of the CDR3: TGTGCCAGCAGCAAACGGGGGGACTATGGCTACACCTTC. Translated: CASSKRGDYGYTF.

The chain uses TRBV11-1 and TRBJ2-7; no clear D. Per the germline V gene, CDR1 is SGHAT and CDR2 is FQDESV (reference sequence). The CDR3 loop spans 15 amino acids. V was pared by 1 base and J by 0 bases, with 10 bases between. CDR3 coding DNA: TGTGCCAGCAGCTTAGAGCCCGGCGACTCCTACGAGCAGTACTTC. As protein: CASSLEPGDSYEQYF.